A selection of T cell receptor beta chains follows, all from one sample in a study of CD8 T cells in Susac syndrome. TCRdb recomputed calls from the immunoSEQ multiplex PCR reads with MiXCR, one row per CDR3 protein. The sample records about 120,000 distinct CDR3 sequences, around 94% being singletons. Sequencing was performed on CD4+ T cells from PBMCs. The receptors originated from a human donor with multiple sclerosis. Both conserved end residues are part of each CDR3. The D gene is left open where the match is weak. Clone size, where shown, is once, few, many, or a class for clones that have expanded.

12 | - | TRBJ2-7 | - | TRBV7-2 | CASSFRGGEQYF | TGTGCCAGCAGCTTTCGTGGAGGGGAGCAGTACTTC
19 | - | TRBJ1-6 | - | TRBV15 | CATSRDPLLWGKRHRPLHF | TGTGCCACCAGCAGAGATCCGCTTTTGTGGGGGAAACGTCATCGTCCCCTCCACTTT
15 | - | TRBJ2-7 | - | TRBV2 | CASRRGGQASYEQYF | TGTGCCAGCAGGAGGGGGGGACAGGCATCCTACGAGCAGTACTTC
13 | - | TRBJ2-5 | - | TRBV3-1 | CASSHGGQETQYF | TGTGCCAGCAGTCACGGGGGCCAAGAGACCCAGTACTTC
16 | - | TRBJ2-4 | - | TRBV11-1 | CASSEQGLLAKNIQYF | TGTGCCAGCAGCGAGCAGGGGCTTCTAGCCAAAAACATTCAGTACTTC
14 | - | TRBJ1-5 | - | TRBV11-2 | CASSLDGGNQPQHF | TGTGCCAGCAGCTTAGATGGTGGAAATCAGCCCCAGCATTTT
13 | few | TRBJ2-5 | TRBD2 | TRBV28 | CASIPGGQETQYF | TGTGCCAGCATCCCGGGAGGACAAGAGACCCAGTACTTC
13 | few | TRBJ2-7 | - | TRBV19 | CASSGPGYYEQYF | TGTGCCAGTAGTGGTCCGGGGTACTACGAGCAGTACTTC
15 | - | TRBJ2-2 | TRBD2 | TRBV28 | CASSSGGTYTGELFF | TGTGCCAGCAGTTCGGGGGGGACATACACCGGGGAGCTGTTTTTT
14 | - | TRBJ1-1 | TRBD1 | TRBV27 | CASTQVQGALEAFF | TGTGCCAGCACCCAAGTACAGGGGGCATTAGAAGCTTTCTTT
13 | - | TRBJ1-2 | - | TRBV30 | CAWSQVSNYGYTF | TGTGCCTGGAGTCAAGTTTCTAACTATGGCTACACCTTC
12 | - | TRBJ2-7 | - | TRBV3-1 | CASSPDTYEQYF | TGTGCCAGCAGCCCCGACACCTACGAGCAGTACTTC
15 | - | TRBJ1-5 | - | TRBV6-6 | CASSSPPGSNQPQHF | TGTGCCAGCAGTTCCCCCCCCGGAAGCAATCAGCCCCAGCATTTT
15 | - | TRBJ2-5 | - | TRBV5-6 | CASSTKAWYQETQYF | TGTGCCAGCAGCACCAAAGCCTGGTACCAAGAGACCCAGTACTTC
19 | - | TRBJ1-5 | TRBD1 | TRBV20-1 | CSAPPPGTGGAGGNQPQHF | TGCAGTGCGCCTCCCCCCGGGACAGGGGGCGCCGGGGGCAATCAGCCCCAGCATTTT
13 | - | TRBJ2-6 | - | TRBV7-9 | CASSLGTEGVLTF | TGTGCCAGCAGCTTAGGGACAGAGGGAGTCCTGACTTTC
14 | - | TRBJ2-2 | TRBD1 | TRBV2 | CASRPERGRGELFF | TGTGCCAGCAGACCCGAGAGGGGGCGGGGGGAGCTGTTTTTT
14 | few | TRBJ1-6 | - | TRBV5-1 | CASSLGGNNSPLHF | TGCGCCAGCAGCTTGGGGGGGAATAATTCCCCCCTCCACTTT
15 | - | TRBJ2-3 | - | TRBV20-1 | CSAFPGAGGADTQYF | TGCAGTGCTTTCCCGGGGGCAGGGGGAGCGGATACGCAGTATTTT
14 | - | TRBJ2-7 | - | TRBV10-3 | CAISPTDIRSEQYF | TGTGCCATCAGTCCAACCGACATACGTTCCGAGCAGTACTTC
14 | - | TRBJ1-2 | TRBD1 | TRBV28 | CASRPAGGARGYTF | TGTGCCAGCCGCCCGGCAGGGGGCGCTCGGGGCTACACCTTC
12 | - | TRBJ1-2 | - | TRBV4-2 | CASSQSREGYTF | TGTGCCAGCAGCCAATCACGAGAGGGCTACACCTTC
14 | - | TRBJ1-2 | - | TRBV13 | CASSSSGANYGYTF | TGTGCCAGCAGCTCCTCGGGGGCCAACTATGGCTACACCTTC
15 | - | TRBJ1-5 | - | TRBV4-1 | CASTPQYAGRQPQHF | TGCGCCAGCACCCCCCAGTATGCGGGTCGTCAGCCCCAGCATTTT
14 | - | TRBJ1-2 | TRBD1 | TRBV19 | CASSPTGANYGYTF | TGTGCCAGTAGTCCGACAGGGGCTAACTATGGCTACACCTTC
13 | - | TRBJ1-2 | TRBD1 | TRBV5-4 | CASISTGRGGYTF | TGTGCCAGCATTTCGACAGGGCGCGGAGGCTACACCTTC
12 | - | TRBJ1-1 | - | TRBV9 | CASSALMGEAFF | TGTGCCAGCAGCGCCTTAATGGGTGAAGCTTTCTTT
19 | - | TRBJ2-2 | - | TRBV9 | CASSVFGTSPSANTGELFF | TGTGCCAGCAGCGTATTCGGGACATCCCCTTCGGCCAACACCGGGGAGCTGTTTTTT
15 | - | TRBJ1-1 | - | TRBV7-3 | CASSLTSGNGAEAFF | TGTGCCAGCAGCTTAACGTCAGGCAACGGGGCTGAAGCTTTCTTT
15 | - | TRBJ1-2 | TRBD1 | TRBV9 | CASSDRTGGGHGYTF | TGTGCCAGCAGTGACAGAACAGGGGGCGGCCATGGCTACACCTTC
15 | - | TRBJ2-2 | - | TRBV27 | CASSLYWGNTGELFF | TGTGCCAGCAGTTTATATTGGGGGAACACCGGGGAGCTGTTTTTT
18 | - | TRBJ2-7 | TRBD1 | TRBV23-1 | CASSHSGTANQDSYEQYF | TGCGCCAGCAGTCATTCCGGGACAGCAAATCAAGACTCCTACGAGCAGTACTTC
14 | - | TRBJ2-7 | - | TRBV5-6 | CASSLISGNYEQYF | TGTGCCAGCAGCTTGATTAGCGGCAACTACGAGCAGTACTTC
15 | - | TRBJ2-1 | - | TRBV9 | CASSVEGRRGDEQFF | TGTGCCAGCAGCGTAGAGGGACGGCGAGGGGATGAGCAGTTCTTC
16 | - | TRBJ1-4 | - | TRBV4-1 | CASSQGVASVGEKLFF | TGCGCCAGCAGCCAAGGGGTCGCGAGTGTGGGTGAAAAACTGTTTTTT
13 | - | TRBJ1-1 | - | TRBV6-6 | CASSLLDLTWAFF | TGTGCCAGCAGTTTACTGGACCTTACTTGGGCTTTCTTT
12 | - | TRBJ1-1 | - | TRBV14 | CASSQESGGAFF | TGTGCCAGCAGCCAAGAATCCGGGGGAGCTTTCTTT
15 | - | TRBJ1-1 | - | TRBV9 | CASSVGGRANTEAFF | TGTGCCAGCAGCGTAGGTGGACGGGCGAACACTGAAGCTTTCTTT
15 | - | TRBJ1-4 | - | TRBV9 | CASSPREEGVEKLFF | TGTGCCAGCAGCCCGCGTGAAGAGGGGGTTGAAAAACTGTTTTTT
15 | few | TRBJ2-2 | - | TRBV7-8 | CASSPWLGSTGELFF | TGTGCCAGCAGCCCTTGGCTGGGAAGCACCGGGGAGCTGTTTTTT
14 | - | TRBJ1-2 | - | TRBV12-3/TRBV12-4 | CASRPLTASYGYTF | TGTGCCAGCAGGCCCCTGACGGCATCCTATGGCTACACCTTC
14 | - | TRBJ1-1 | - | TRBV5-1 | CASSPTGKNTEAFF | TGCGCCAGCAGCCCTACGGGCAAGAACACTGAAGCTTTCTTT
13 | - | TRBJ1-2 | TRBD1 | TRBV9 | CASSRQGAFGYTF | TGTGCCAGCAGTAGGCAGGGGGCATTCGGCTACACCTTC
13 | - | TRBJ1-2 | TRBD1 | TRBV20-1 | CSARRTGDYGYTF | TGCAGTGCTCGGCGGACAGGGGACTATGGCTACACCTTC
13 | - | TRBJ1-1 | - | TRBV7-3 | CASSLTYRDEAFF | TGTGCCAGCAGCTTAACCTACAGGGATGAAGCTTTCTTT
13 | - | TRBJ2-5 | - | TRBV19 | CASSRNGQETQYF | TGTGCCAGTAGTAGGAATGGGCAAGAGACCCAGTACTTC
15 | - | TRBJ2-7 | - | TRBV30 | CAWSAKQGYSYEQYF | TGTGCCTGGAGTGCGAAACAGGGTTACTCCTACGAGCAGTACTTC
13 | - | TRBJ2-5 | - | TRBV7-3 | CASSRDFEETQYF | TGTGCCAGCAGCCGGGACTTCGAAGAGACCCAGTACTTC
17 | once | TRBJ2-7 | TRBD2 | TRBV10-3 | CAISGAGGAGGPGEQYF | TGTGCCATCAGTGGAGCGGGGGGAGCGGGGGGGCCGGGGGAGCAGTACTTC
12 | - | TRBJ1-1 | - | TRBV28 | CASSFQYTEAFF | TGTGCCAGCAGTTTCCAGTACACTGAAGCTTTCTTT